This entry lists 29 T cell receptor beta chains sequenced from one sample in a study of T cell repertoires and leukemia-associated antigens. One entry per CDR3 protein, called by TCRdb with MiXCR from the 5' RACE reads. The repertoire holds about 9,800 distinct CDR3 sequences, with 43% as singletons. These receptors have no identified antigens. Sequencing used CD3+ T cells sorted from blood and cultured. Receptors were obtained from a female donor in good health.

This clonotype ranks as medium-sized. This chain uses TRBV5-1 with TRBJ1-1, with D possibly being TRBD1 (6 bases). Germline assignment: CDR1 SGHRS and CDR2 YFSETQ. The CDR3 sequence is 15 residues long. The V end was cut by 4 bases, the J end by 4 bases, with 17 bases between. CDR3 protein: CASSRGDNRATEAFF. In DNA form, the CDR3 reads TGCGCCAGCAGCCGTGGTGATAACAGGGCCACTGAAGCTTTCTTT.

This clonotype was observed a few times. The genes are TRBV5-1 and TRBJ2-7; no reliable D call. The germline V gene has CDR1 SGHRS and CDR2 YFSETQ. The CDR3 contains 14 residues. Trimming took 4 bases from V and 2 from J, leaving 13 bases between them. The CDR3: CASSAQDGTYEQYF. The DNA for the CDR3 is TGCGCCAGCAGCGCCCAAGACGGAACCTACGAGCAGTACTTC.

The chain recombines TRBV5-1 with TRBJ2-7; a weak D match, TRBD2 (6 bases). This CDR3 is built from 14 residues. The germline gives CDR1 SGHRS, CDR2 YFSETQ. V was pared by 4 bases and J by 5 bases, with 16 bases between. CDR3 nucleotides: TGCGCCAGCAGCCCCCGGGCGGAGGGCCACGAGCAGTACTTC. It specifies CASSPRAEGHEQYF.

This chain joins TRBV20-1 and TRBJ2-7; 10 nucleotides match TRBD2. V trimming: 5 bases; J trimming: 2 bases; junction bases outside the gene matches: 12. The CDR3 runs to 16 residues. Germline V gene lookup returns CDR1 DFQATT and CDR2 SNEGSKA (reference sequence). The CDR3 region has the DNA TGCAGTGCTGACGACCATCCTAGCGGGAGCCCCTACGAGCAGTACTTC. Its protein product is CSADDHPSGSPYEQYF.

Sample share makes this clonotype medium-sized. The chain couples TRBV12-3 or TRBV12-4 to TRBJ1-1; 7 nucleotides line up with TRBD1. The J segment lost 7 bases and the V segment lost 6 bases, leaving 11 bases of the junction unmatched. This CDR3 comprises 14 residues. Written as DNA, the CDR3 is TGTGCCAGCAGATCCAACAGGGGACGTCTTGAAGCTTTCTTT. This codes for CASRSNRGRLEAFF.

There are many counts of this clonotype. The J gene is TRBJ2-7, the V gene TRBV6-5; 10 bases align to TRBD2. CDR1 and CDR2 (germline): MNHEY, SVGAGI. V trimming: 0 bases; J trimming: 2 bases; junction bases outside the gene matches: 13. This CDR3 is 19 amino acids long. The CDR3 loop is CASSYSGSGRFSYPYEQYF. The CDR3, as DNA: TGTGCCAGCAGTTACTCAGGTAGCGGGAGGTTTAGTTACCCCTACGAGCAGTACTTC.

The CDR3 region is CASSLGLVYNEQFF. In DNA, the CDR3 is TGTGCCAGCAGCCTAGGACTAGTCTACAATGAGCAGTTCTTC. The rearrangement joins TRBV3-1 to TRBJ2-1; TRBD2 agrees at 7 bases. The ends lost 4 bases at V and 3 bases at J; junction bases unmatched: 3. Germline V gene sequence: CDR1 LGHDT, CDR2 YNNKEL (reference sequence). This CDR3 spans 14 amino acids.

V gene TRBV28 combines with J gene TRBJ1-3; a possible D gene is TRBD1 (5 bases). The ends were cut back, 6 bases at V and 7 bases at J, with 13 bases in the middle. CDR1 and CDR2 (germline): MDHEN, SYDVKM. The CDR3 is made up of 13 amino acids. The CDR3 loop is CASRETVRNTIYF. CDR3 nucleotide sequence: TGTGCCAGCAGGGAGACAGTACGTAACACCATATATTTT.

This clonotype is labeled as medium-sized. CDR3 residues: CASSTPGLSYEQYF. CDR3 in DNA: TGCGCCAGCAGCACACCGGGCCTCTCCTACGAGCAGTACTTC. The V call is TRBV5-1, the J call TRBJ2-7; D is undetermined. Trimming pared 4 bases from V and 0 bases from J, leaving 11 bases between. This CDR3 comprises 14 residues. Germline V CDR1 and CDR2: SGHRS, YFSETQ.

This clonotype was recorded many times. CDR3 amino acids: CASSQVGEAFF. The CDR3 nucleotides are TGTGCCAGCAGCCAAGTTGGTGAAGCTTTCTTT. The gene calls are TRBV3-1 and TRBJ1-1; D unresolved. CDR3 length: 11 residues. The V and J ends lost 1 base and 7 bases respectively, with 4 bases between them. Germline loops: CDR1 LGHDT, CDR2 YNNKEL (reference sequence).

In this sample, this clonotype is medium-sized. The rearrangement joins TRBV5-1 to TRBJ2-7, with D tentatively TRBD1 (6 bases). Germline CDR1 reads SGHRS; CDR2 reads YFSETQ. Trimming shortened V by 7 bases and J by 2 bases, and 16 bases separated the two germline ends. This CDR3 spans 14 amino acids. The chain's CDR3 is CASSTGFTTYEQYF. CDR3 nucleotides: TGCGCCAGCTCAACAGGGTTCACCACCTACGAGCAGTACTTC.

At least ten counts were recorded for this clonotype. J is TRBJ2-6 and V is TRBV7-3; 11 nucleotides agree with TRBD2. The CDR3 is 19 residues long. V dropped 5 bases and J dropped 4; count of bases not matched to a gene: 13. Germline-derived CDR1 and CDR2 are SGHTA and FQGTGA. The DNA for the CDR3 is TGTGCCAGCAGCCCAAAGGCTCTAGCGGGAGGCTTCGGGGCCAACGTCCTGACTTTC. Its translation is CASSPKALAGGFGANVLTF. Full variable domain (missing parts from reference TRBV7-3 and TRBJ2-6): GAGVSQTPSNKVTEKGKYVELRCDPISGHTALYWYRQSLGQGPEFLIYFQGTGAADDSGLPNDRFFAVRPEGSVSTLKIQRTERGDSAVYLCASSPKALAGGFGANVLTFGAGSRLTVL.

With respect to this clonotype: A much larger clone sits a single nucleotide away, making a read error possible. The chain couples TRBV7-7 to TRBJ1-5; possible D gene TRBD1, 5 bases. This CDR3 contains 14 residues. Germline values: CDR1 SSHAT, CDR2 FNYEAQ (reference sequence). The CDR3 reads CTSSSGTPDQPQHF. CDR3 in DNA: TGTACTAGCAGCTCAGGGACCCCTGATCAGCCCCAGCATTTT.

This clonotype was found a few times. The chain employs TRBV20-1 and TRBJ2-7; 12 nucleotides align to TRBD2. The CDR3 runs to 17 residues. The V gene's germline CDR1 is DFQATT and CDR2 SNEGSKA (reference sequence). V gave up 0 bases and J gave up 3 bases; unmatched junction bases: 9. The CDR3 loop reads CSARDRLAGGKGYEQYF. CDR3 nucleotide sequence: TGCAGTGCTAGAGATCGGCTAGCGGGAGGGAAGGGCTACGAGCAGTACTTC.

Only a few counts were recorded for this clonotype. The V and J genes are TRBV20-1 and TRBJ2-5; 7 bases are shared with TRBD1. Germline V gene sequence: CDR1 DFQATT, CDR2 SNEGSKA (reference sequence). The CDR3 length is 12 residues. J was trimmed by 4 bases and V by 4 bases; bases with no gene match: 3. CDR3 coding DNA: TGCAGTGCTAAACAGGGGAGAGAGACCCAGTACTTC. Encoded protein: CSAKQGRETQYF.

This rearrangement joins TRBV5-1 to TRBJ2-4, with D possibly matching TRBD1 (6 bases). V was shortened by 2 bases and J by 2 bases, with 11 bases between the two germline ends. The CDR3 is made up of 15 amino acids. The germline V gene encodes CDR1 SGHRS and CDR2 YFSETQ. CDR3 in amino acids: CASSFQQGTKNIQYF. In DNA form, the CDR3 reads TGCGCCAGCAGCTTTCAACAGGGTACCAAAAACATTCAGTACTTC.

The chain links TRBV5-1 to TRBJ2-3; 10 positions match TRBD2. Germline V gene lookup returns CDR1 SGHRS and CDR2 YFSETQ. The CDR3 is 14 amino acids. Trimming cost V 5 bases and J 4 bases; bases outside gene matches: 4. The CDR3 region is CASRPSGSADTQYF. DNA for the CDR3: TGCGCCAGCAGACCTAGCGGGAGCGCAGATACGCAGTATTTT.

J is TRBJ1-2 and V is TRBV7-6; 9 bases match TRBD1. Germline V gene data show CDR1 as SGHVS and CDR2 as FNYEAQ. The trim removed 6 bases at V and 8 bases at J, leaving 13 bases unmatched. CDR3 length: 15 amino acids. The CDR3 is CASSPNPRTGDGYTF. The CDR3 region has the DNA TGTGCCAGCAGTCCGAATCCCAGGACAGGGGACGGCTACACCTTC.

The chain has TRBV29-1 and TRBJ2-7; possibly TRBD1 or TRBD2 for D (5 bases each). This CDR3 contains 12 residues. The germline V and J ends were trimmed by 6 bases and 6 bases, with 15 bases remaining between them. Germline V gene sequence: CDR1 SQVTM, CDR2 ANQGSEA. CDR3 in amino acids: CSVPGVGVEQYF. The CDR3 region has the DNA TGCAGCGTCCCGGGTGTGGGGGTCGAGCAGTACTTC.

A remark on this clonotype: A much larger clone lies a single base off, so this may be a read error. The chain combines TRBV7-9 with TRBJ2-1; D unclear. Germline values: CDR1 SEHNR, CDR2 FQNEAQ (reference sequence). V was pared by 8 bases and J by 1 base, with 9 bases between. The CDR3 extends over 13 amino acids. CDR3 DNA sequence: TGTGCCAGCGGCCTCAATTCCTACAATGAGCAGTTCTTC. Protein product: CASGLNSYNEQFF.

In its sample, this clonotype ranks as medium-sized (0.01 to 0.1%). This chain joins TRBV5-1 and TRBJ2-2; 7 bases line up with TRBD2. The germline V gene encodes CDR1 SGHRS and CDR2 YFSETQ. The trim removed 5 bases at V and 6 bases at J, leaving 10 bases unmatched. This CDR3 contains 15 residues. CDR3 region: CASRASGLMAGELFF. The CDR3 DNA is TGCGCCAGCAGGGCTAGCGGATTAATGGCCGGGGAGCTGTTTTTT. Full variable domain (missing parts from reference TRBV5-1 and TRBJ2-2): KAGVTQTPRYLIKTRGQQVTLSCSPISGHRSVSWYQQTPGQGLQFLFEYFSETQRNKGNFPGRFSGRQFSNSRSEMNVSTLELGDSALYLCASRASGLMAGELFFGEGSRLTVL.

Details on this clonotype: A read error may explain this, as a much larger clone is one base away. The chain combines TRBV7-9 with TRBJ2-7; tentatively, D is TRBD1 (5 bases). The germline CDR1 and CDR2 sequences are SEHNR and FQNEAQ (reference sequence). The CDR3 is 15 residues long. The germline V and J ends were trimmed by 0 bases and 1 base, with 10 bases remaining between them. The CDR3: CASSLAGHSSYEQYF. In DNA, the CDR3 is TGTGCCAGCAGCTTAGCGGGGCATTCATCCTACGAGCAGTACTTC.

The genes are TRBV12-3 or TRBV12-4 and TRBJ1-5; no firm D call. V was clipped by 3 bases and J by 15 bases, with 15 bases between them. The CDR3 covers 12 residues. The CDR3 nucleotides are TGTGCCAGCAGTTTTGACCCGCGGGTTTTGCATTTT. This codes for CASSFDPRVLHF.

The rearrangement links TRBV5-1 to TRBJ2-2; D is uncertain. The CDR3 has 14 residues. Germline V lookup: CDR1 SGHRS, CDR2 YFSETQ. V was clipped by 0 bases and J by 7 bases, with 10 bases between them. The CDR3 sequence: CASSLEGLHGELFF. Here the CDR3 DNA reads TGCGCCAGCAGCTTGGAAGGTCTACACGGGGAGCTGTTTTTT.

The chain is built from TRBV19 and TRBJ2-1; perhaps D is TRBD1 or TRBD2 (5 bases each). V was trimmed by 6 bases and J by 4 bases, leaving 16 bases between them. This CDR3 is built from 15 residues. CDR1 LNHDA and CDR2 SQIVND come from the germline V gene (reference sequence). The CDR3 reads CASSVGADPYNEQFF. In DNA form, the CDR3 reads TGTGCCAGTAGCGTCGGGGCTGACCCTTACAATGAGCAGTTCTTC.

This clonotype was picked up many times. V is TRBV5-6 and J is TRBJ2-7; 8 bases align to TRBD1. This CDR3 region has 15 residues. Germline CDR1 SGHDT, CDR2 YYEEEE. The V gene end was trimmed by 4 bases and the J gene end by 3 bases; junction bases not matched to a gene: 9. The CDR3 nucleotides are TGTGCCAGCAGCCCCATTGGGACAGGAGACTACGAGCAGTACTTC. Amino acid sequence: CASSPIGTGDYEQYF. The variable domain in full, with the rest retrieved from reference TRBV5-6 and TRBJ2-7, is DAGVTQSPTHLIKTRGQQVTLRCSPKSGHDTVSWYQQALGQGPQFIFQYYEEEERQRGNFPDRFSGHQFPNYSSELNVNALLLGDSALYLCASSPIGTGDYEQYFGPGTRLTVT.

The J gene is TRBJ1-5, the V gene TRBV6-4, with D possibly matching TRBD1 (5 bases). In germline, CDR1 is MRHNA, CDR2 SNTAGT. Trimming removed 8 bases at V and 0 bases at J, with 11 bases between. This CDR3 region has 14 residues. CDR3 in DNA: TGTGCCAGCGGTGGGACCATTAGCAATCAGCCCCAGCATTTT. This translates into CASGGTISNQPQHF.

The table lists this clonotype with many counts. CDR3 sequence reads: CASSLRLAYEQYF. DNA for the CDR3: TGTGCCAGCAGTTTGAGACTAGCTTACGAGCAGTACTTC. This chain joins TRBV28 and TRBJ2-7; 7 bases line up with TRBD2. After removal of 3 bases from V and 4 bases from J, the junction contained 3 bases not matched to a gene. There are 13 residues in the CDR3. CDR1 is MDHEN and CDR2 is SYDVKM in the germline V gene.

In its sample, this clonotype was seen many times. The chain recombines TRBV6-1 with TRBJ2-3, with a possible D match to TRBD1 (6 bases). V lost 8 bases, J lost 5 bases, and 17 bases lay in between. The germline V gene encodes CDR1 MNHNS and CDR2 SASEGT. The CDR3 is 14 residues long. The CDR3 protein is CASGGSPSRDTQYF. For the CDR3, the DNA is TGTGCCAGCGGGGGCAGCCCTTCTCGAGATACGCAGTATTTT.